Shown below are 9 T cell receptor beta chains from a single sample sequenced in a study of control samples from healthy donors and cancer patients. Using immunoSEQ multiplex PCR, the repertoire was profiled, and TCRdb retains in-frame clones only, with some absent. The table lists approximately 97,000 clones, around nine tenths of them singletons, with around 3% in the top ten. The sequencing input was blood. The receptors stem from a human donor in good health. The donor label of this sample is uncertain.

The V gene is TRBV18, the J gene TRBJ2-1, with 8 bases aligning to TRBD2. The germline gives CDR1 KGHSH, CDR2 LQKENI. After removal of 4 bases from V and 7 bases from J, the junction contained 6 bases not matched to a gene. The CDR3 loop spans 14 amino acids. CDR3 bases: TGTGCCAGCTCACGTCGGGAGGGCAAGAATGAGCAGTTCTTC. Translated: CASSRREGKNEQFF.

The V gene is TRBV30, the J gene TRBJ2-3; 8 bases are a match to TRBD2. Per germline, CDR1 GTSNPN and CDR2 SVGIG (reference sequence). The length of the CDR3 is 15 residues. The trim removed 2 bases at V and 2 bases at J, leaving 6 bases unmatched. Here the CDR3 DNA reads TGTGCCTGGAGTTCCGGGGGGGCCTCCACAGATACGCAGTATTTT. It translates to CAWSSGGASTDTQYF.

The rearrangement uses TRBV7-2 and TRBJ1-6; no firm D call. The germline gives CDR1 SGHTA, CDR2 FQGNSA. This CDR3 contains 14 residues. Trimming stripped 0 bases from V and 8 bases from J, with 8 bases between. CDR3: CASSLALLDSPLHF. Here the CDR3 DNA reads TGTGCCAGCAGCTTAGCGCTCCTAGATTCACCCCTCCACTTT. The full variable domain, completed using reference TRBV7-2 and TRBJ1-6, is GAGVSQSPSNKVTEKGKDVELRCDPISGHTALYWYRQSLGQGLEFLIYFQGNSAPDKSGLPSDRFSAERTGGSVSTLTIQRTQQEDSAVYLCASSLALLDSPLHFGNGTRLTVT.

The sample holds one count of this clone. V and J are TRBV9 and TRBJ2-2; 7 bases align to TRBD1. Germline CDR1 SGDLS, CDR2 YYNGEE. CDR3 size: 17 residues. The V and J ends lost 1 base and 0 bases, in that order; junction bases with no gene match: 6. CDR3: CASSVSSGTANTGELFF. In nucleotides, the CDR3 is TGTGCCAGCAGCGTATCCTCAGGGACAGCGAACACCGGGGAGCTGTTTTTT. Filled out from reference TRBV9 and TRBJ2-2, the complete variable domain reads DSGVTQTPKHLITATGQRVTLRCSPRSGDLSVYWYQQSLDQGLQFLIQYYNGEERAKGNILERFSAQQFPDLHSELNLSSLELGDSALYFCASSVSSGTANTGELFFGEGSRLTVL.

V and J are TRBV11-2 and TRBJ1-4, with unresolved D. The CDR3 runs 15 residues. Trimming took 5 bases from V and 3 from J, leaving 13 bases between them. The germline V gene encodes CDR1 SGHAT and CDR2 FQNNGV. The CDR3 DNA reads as TGTGCCAGCAGCCTGGACGTCCGGTCTAATGAAAAACTGTTTTTT. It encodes CASSLDVRSNEKLFF.

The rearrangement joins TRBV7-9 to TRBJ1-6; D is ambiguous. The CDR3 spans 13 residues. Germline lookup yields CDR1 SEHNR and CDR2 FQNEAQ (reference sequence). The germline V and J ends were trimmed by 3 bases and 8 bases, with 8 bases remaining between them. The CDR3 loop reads CASSFRQHSPLHF. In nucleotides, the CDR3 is TGTGCCAGCAGCTTCCGGCAGCATTCACCCCTCCACTTT.

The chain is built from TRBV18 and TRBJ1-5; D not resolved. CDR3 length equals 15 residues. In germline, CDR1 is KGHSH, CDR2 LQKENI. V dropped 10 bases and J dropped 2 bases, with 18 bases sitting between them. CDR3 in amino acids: CATSAQEGGNQPQHF. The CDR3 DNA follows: TGTGCCACCTCGGCCCAAGAGGGTGGCAATCAGCCCCAGCATTTT.

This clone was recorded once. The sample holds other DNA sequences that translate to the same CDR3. CDR3 residues: CASSLSPGVQPQHF. CDR3 nucleotide sequence: TGTGCCAGCAGCTTAAGTCCAGGGGTTCAGCCCCAGCATTTT. The chain carries TRBV7-2 and TRBJ1-5, with D possibly matching TRBD1 (6 bases). CDR3 length: 14 residues. The germline V gene has CDR1 SGHTA and CDR2 FQGNSA. V was clipped by 2 bases and J by 6 bases, with 11 bases between them.

The CDR3: CASSLDQNYGYTF. The CDR3, as DNA: TGTGCCAGCAGCTTGGATCAGAACTATGGCTACACCTTC. The genes are TRBV5-6 and TRBJ1-2; D not resolved. The CDR3 is 13 amino acids. The germline V gene encodes CDR1 SGHDT and CDR2 YYEEEE. V was pared by 0 bases and J by 2 bases, with 5 bases between.